This TCR beta chain was recorded in a study of a mutant IDH1 vaccine in newly diagnosed glioma. Study-wide background: The vaccination schedule gave patients eight doses in weeks 1, 3, 5, 7, 11, 15, 19 and 23.

The assay was immunoSEQ multiplex PCR, and TCRdb's table has in-frame clones only and misses some. The sample has 100,000 to 120,000 clones, around 90% seen once. The time point here: week 11, during vaccination. Vaccination comprised doses that each held 300 ug of mutant IDH1 20-mer peptide, plus topical imiquimod. Tumors from donors were new WHO grade 3 or 4 IDH1-mutant astrocytomas with ATRX loss. Of note for this clone: Its target is unknown. Distinct nucleotide sequences in the sample also encode this CDR3.

Per germline, CDR1 ENHRY and CDR2 SYGVKD. Trimming shortened V by 0 bases and J by 3 bases, and 6 bases separated the two germline ends. The CDR3 runs 13 residues. The sequenced sample was PBMCs, obtained from a glioma patient whose treatment included an IDH1 peptide vaccine. The TCR originated in a woman aged 50 to 60 with glioma. V is TRBV10-3 and J is TRBJ2-7; D remains unclear. The CDR3 protein is CAISESTLYEQYF. DNA for the CDR3: TGTGCCATCAGTGAGTCCACGCTCTACGAGCAGTACTTC.